Listed below are T cell receptor beta chains from one sample, sequenced in a study of T cells in Graves' hyperthyroidism and ophthalmopathy. TCRdb fed the multiplex PCR reads into MiXCR, producing one record per CDR3 protein. This sample has 500,000 to 700,000 distinct CDR3 sequences, with approximately 16% found just once. Sequencing input: blood. These receptor sequences come from a woman aged 18-35 years with Graves' hyperthyroidism. CDR3s leave out the opening cysteine and the closing phenylalanine or tryptophan. Only part of the rows carry a size: once, few, many, or a class if the clone is expanded.

abundance: many
j_gene: TRBJ2-3
v_gene: TRBV20-1
CDR3aa: SARDGRSTDTQY

abundance: .
j_gene: TRBJ1-5
v_gene: TRBV28
CDR3aa: ASSPPATPTPQH

abundance: many
j_gene: TRBJ1-2
v_gene: TRBV2
CDR3aa: ASSLGGFNYGYT

abundance: many
j_gene: TRBJ1-1
v_gene: TRBV3-1
CDR3aa: ASSQESRTTEAF

abundance: few
j_gene: TRBJ2-1
v_gene: TRBV29-1
CDR3aa: SVDIGTGGSYNEQF

abundance: .
j_gene: TRBJ1-1
v_gene: TRBV10-3
CDR3aa: ATSEADTEAF

abundance: few
j_gene: TRBJ2-1
v_gene: TRBV7-9
CDR3aa: ASSWGGLAGGGQF

abundance: .
j_gene: TRBJ2-7
v_gene: TRBV20-1
CDR3aa: SVIQRGTYEQY

abundance: many
j_gene: TRBJ2-1
v_gene: TRBV24-1
CDR3aa: ATSSEVLGNEQF

abundance: few
j_gene: TRBJ1-2
v_gene: TRBV28
CDR3aa: ASSPRTVVPYGYT

abundance: .
j_gene: TRBJ2-5
v_gene: TRBV19
CDR3aa: ASTSGPGGETQY

abundance: few
j_gene: TRBJ2-3
v_gene: TRBV29-1
CDR3aa: SVETLIETQY

abundance: many
j_gene: TRBJ1-1
v_gene: TRBV30
CDR3aa: AWRQGQIAEAF

abundance: many
j_gene: TRBJ2-2
v_gene: TRBV12-3/TRBV12-4
CDR3aa: ASSFHPNTGELF

abundance: .
j_gene: TRBJ2-3
v_gene: TRBV27
CDR3aa: ASNPSSTDTQY

abundance: many
j_gene: TRBJ1-4
v_gene: TRBV6-2/TRBV6-3
CDR3aa: ASHPGGADEKLF

abundance: many
j_gene: TRBJ2-5
v_gene: TRBV7-2
CDR3aa: ASNVGGGGETQY

abundance: many
j_gene: TRBJ2-1
v_gene: TRBV7-2
CDR3aa: ASSFRDSSYNEQF

abundance: .
j_gene: TRBJ1-2
v_gene: TRBV6-1
CDR3aa: ASSDRENYGYT

abundance: .
j_gene: TRBJ2-1
v_gene: TRBV10-3
CDR3aa: AISQTGESYNEQF

abundance: many
j_gene: TRBJ2-7
v_gene: TRBV12-3/TRBV12-4
CDR3aa: ASSLGFGYEQY

abundance: .
j_gene: TRBJ2-7
v_gene: TRBV20-1
CDR3aa: SAITQGTSGATYEQY

abundance: .
j_gene: TRBJ2-3
v_gene: TRBV10-3
CDR3aa: AISSGDLGTQY

abundance: many
j_gene: TRBJ2-3
v_gene: TRBV20-1
CDR3aa: SASGGPRLTDTQY

abundance: .
j_gene: TRBJ1-2
v_gene: TRBV15
CDR3aa: ATSRRVKFYGYT

abundance: .
j_gene: TRBJ1-2
v_gene: TRBV5-1
CDR3aa: ASSLDATVYGYT

abundance: many
j_gene: TRBJ2-1
v_gene: TRBV30
CDR3aa: AWKGQGAREQF

abundance: few
j_gene: TRBJ2-5
v_gene: TRBV30
CDR3aa: AWSTAGGQTQY

abundance: few
j_gene: TRBJ2-5
v_gene: TRBV27
CDR3aa: ASSLLGLRETQY

abundance: few
j_gene: TRBJ2-2
v_gene: TRBV6-2/TRBV6-3
CDR3aa: ASRGGPTERGELF

abundance: many
j_gene: TRBJ1-4
v_gene: TRBV11-2
CDR3aa: ASSFMGATNEKLF

abundance: few
j_gene: TRBJ1-4
v_gene: TRBV11-2
CDR3aa: ASSPTNEKLF

abundance: many
j_gene: TRBJ1-2
v_gene: TRBV24-1
CDR3aa: ATSDNGQGFSYT

abundance: many
j_gene: TRBJ2-7
v_gene: TRBV7-2
CDR3aa: ASSSQAGPYEQY

abundance: .
j_gene: TRBJ1-2
v_gene: TRBV4-3
CDR3aa: ASSQDLTDGHYGYT

abundance: .
j_gene: TRBJ1-2
v_gene: TRBV20-1
CDR3aa: SARDPDSGQSRKGYT

abundance: many
j_gene: TRBJ1-1
v_gene: TRBV20-1
CDR3aa: SARGGGTEAF

abundance: few
j_gene: TRBJ1-2
v_gene: TRBV5-1
CDR3aa: ASSFGTGEPRSYT

abundance: .
j_gene: TRBJ1-1
v_gene: TRBV30
CDR3aa: AWNGRGMGTEAF

abundance: few
j_gene: TRBJ1-2
v_gene: TRBV24-1
CDR3aa: ATSDRDSYGYT

abundance: .
j_gene: TRBJ1-1
v_gene: TRBV12-3/TRBV12-4
CDR3aa: ASSRLREFNTEAF

abundance: .
j_gene: TRBJ2-7
v_gene: TRBV6-5
CDR3aa: ASSYGLLYEQY

abundance: .
j_gene: TRBJ1-5
v_gene: TRBV6-4
CDR3aa: ASSESGNLNQPQH

abundance: many
j_gene: TRBJ2-3
v_gene: TRBV2
CDR3aa: ASSARTSRRSTDTQY

abundance: many
j_gene: TRBJ2-7
v_gene: TRBV7-2
CDR3aa: ASSFYWTGSYEQY

abundance: .
j_gene: TRBJ2-7
v_gene: TRBV5-1
CDR3aa: ASSLGPGGYEQY

abundance: few
j_gene: TRBJ1-1
v_gene: TRBV20-1
CDR3aa: SAPDRTNTEAF

abundance: few
j_gene: TRBJ1-2
v_gene: TRBV10-3
CDR3aa: AISDPGSSYGYT

abundance: many
j_gene: TRBJ2-3
v_gene: TRBV11-2
CDR3aa: ASSLGGRWADTQY

abundance: few
j_gene: TRBJ1-1
v_gene: TRBV7-8
CDR3aa: ASSLNGAVWTEAF

abundance: .
j_gene: TRBJ2-5
v_gene: TRBV29-1
CDR3aa: SVTTGGGWETQY

abundance: few
j_gene: TRBJ1-1
v_gene: TRBV7-9
CDR3aa: ASSPGVRTEAF

abundance: many
j_gene: TRBJ2-5
v_gene: TRBV2
CDR3aa: ASSEWTGGVETQY

abundance: few
j_gene: TRBJ1-1
v_gene: TRBV27
CDR3aa: ASSLSFGTNTEAF